A single T cell receptor (beta chain) is shown here with its context. The data derive from a study of STAT5B mutations in CD4+ large granular lymphocyte leukemia. Sequenced by immunoSEQ multiplex PCR; TCRdb stores in-frame clones only, minus some. The sample consists of 20,000 or so clones, around 81% of them appearing once. Trimming pared 5 bases from V and 6 bases from J, leaving 14 bases between. The CDR3 spans 13 residues. Germline-derived CDR1 and CDR2 are SGHTA and FQGNSA. Sequencing used CD4+ T cells from blood buffy coats. The V gene is TRBV7-2, the J gene TRBJ2-7, with a weak D call TRBD2 (6 bases). The origin of this receptor is a human donor in good health. DNA of the CDR3: TGTGCCAGCAGCGCTCAAAACGGGGGCGAGCAGTACTTC. Protein: CASSAQNGGEQYF.